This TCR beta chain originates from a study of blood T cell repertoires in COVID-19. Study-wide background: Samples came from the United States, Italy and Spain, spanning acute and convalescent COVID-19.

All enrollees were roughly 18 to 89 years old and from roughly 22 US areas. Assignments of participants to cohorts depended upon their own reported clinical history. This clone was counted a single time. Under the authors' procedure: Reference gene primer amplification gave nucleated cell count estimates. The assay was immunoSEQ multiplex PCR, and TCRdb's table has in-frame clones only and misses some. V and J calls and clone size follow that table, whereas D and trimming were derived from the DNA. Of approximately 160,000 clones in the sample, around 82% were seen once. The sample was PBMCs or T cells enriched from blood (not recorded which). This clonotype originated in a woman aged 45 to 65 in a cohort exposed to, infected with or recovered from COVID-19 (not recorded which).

For the CDR3, the DNA is TGTGCCAGTAGTATTTCCAGGGAAGAGACCCAGTACTTC. Protein sequence: CASSISREETQYF. J is TRBJ2-5 and V is TRBV19; TRBD1 is a possible D gene (5 bases). Germline V gene lookup returns CDR1 LNHDA and CDR2 SQIVND (reference sequence). CDR3 length equals 13 residues. Trimming pared 3 bases from V and 3 bases from J, leaving 8 bases between.